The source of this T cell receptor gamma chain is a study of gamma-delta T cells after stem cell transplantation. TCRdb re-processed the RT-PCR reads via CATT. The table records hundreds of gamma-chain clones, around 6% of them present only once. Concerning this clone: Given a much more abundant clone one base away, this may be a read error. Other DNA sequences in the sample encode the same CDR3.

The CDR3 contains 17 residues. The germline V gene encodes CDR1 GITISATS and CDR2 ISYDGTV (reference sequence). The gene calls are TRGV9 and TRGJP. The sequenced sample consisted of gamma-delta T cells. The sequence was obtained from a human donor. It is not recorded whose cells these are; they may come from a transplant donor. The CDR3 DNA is TGTGCCTTGTGGGAGGATGCTCAAGAGTTGGGCAAAAAAATCAAGGTGTTT. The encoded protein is CALWEDAQELGKKIKVF.